This T cell receptor (beta chain) was sequenced in a study of cytomegalovirus exposure and HLA in healthy donors. Study results and limitations: Available immune exposure information covered CMV serostatus only. For presence/absence analyses, sequencing depth was assumed to be roughly uniform across donors.

CDR1 is SGDLS, CDR2 YYNGEE, per germline. Trimming removed 0 bases from V and 0 bases from J, with 12 bases in between. CDR3 length: 16 amino acids. Primers included in the PCR were 60 Vbeta and 13 Jbeta primers. Using immunoSEQ multiplex PCR, the repertoire was profiled, and TCRdb retains in-frame clones only, with some absent. The sample carries about 130,000 clones, 78% recorded once. As regards this clone: Its antigen is currently unknown.

The sequencing input was PBMCs. The V call is TRBV9, the J call TRBJ2-5; D is undetermined. This sequence originates from a man aged 30 to 45 in good health and CMV-seropositive. The CDR3 loop reads CASSVAAGEYQETQYF. CDR3 bases: TGTGCCAGCAGCGTAGCGGCAGGCGAGTACCAAGAGACCCAGTACTTC.